This TCR beta chain was sequenced during a study of T cells after yellow fever vaccination. The CDR3 has 15 residues. Germline CDR1 is ENHRY and CDR2 is SYGVKD. V was clipped by 0 bases and J by 2 bases, with 9 bases between them. This clonotype was counted a few times. TCRdb ran MiXCR on the 5' RACE reads and lists one entry per CDR3 protein. The sample gives hundreds of thousands of distinct CDR3 sequences, over 15% of which show up once; about a sixth is in the top ten. This clonotype was sampled from a young man who received the YFV17D yellow fever vaccine. Sequencing used PBMCs, obtained before the yellow fever booster vaccination. The chain joins TRBV10-3 to TRBJ2-3; D ambiguous. The CDR3 region has the DNA TGTGCCATCAGTGAGTCGTACAGACACACAGATACGCAGTATTTT. It encodes CAISESYRHTDTQYF.